This entry lists 26 T cell receptor beta chains sequenced from one sample in a study of Tregs in tolerant kidney transplant recipients. The repertoire was sequenced with immunoSEQ multiplex PCR; TCRdb's copy has only in-frame clones and lacks some. The sample gives roughly 64,000 clones, about 90% of which show up once; 3.5% to 4% is in the top ten. The nonmyeloablative bone marrow transplants came from related graft donors, with transient mixed chimerism. Specimen: CD4+ T cells from blood (PBMCs), collected 6 months after the transplant. Source of these receptors: a human patient who received a combined kidney and bone marrow transplant. Part of the T cells may come from the graft donor.

The chain links TRBV30 to TRBJ2-1; TRBD2 matches at 13 bases. Germline V CDR1 and CDR2: GTSNPN, SVGIG (reference sequence). This CDR3 has 17 amino acids. V shed 4 bases and J 6 bases; nucleotides not matched to a gene: 12. The CDR3 sequence is CAWTYGTSGAKGNEQFF. CDR3 DNA sequence: TGTGCCTGGACCTACGGGACTAGCGGGGCTAAGGGCAATGAGCAGTTCTTC.

V is TRBV7-2 and J is TRBJ2-6; D is undetermined. The CDR3 sequence is 14 residues long. CDR1 and CDR2 (germline): SGHTA, FQGNSA. With 0 bases removed from V and 3 bases from J, the gap between germline ends came to 3 bases. In nucleotides, the CDR3 is TGTGCCAGCAGCTTAGCGTATGGGGCCAACGTCCTGACTTTC. Its protein is CASSLAYGANVLTF.

The chain combines TRBV19 with TRBJ1-2, with 10 positions matching TRBD1. Germline CDR1 LNHDA, CDR2 SQIVND (reference sequence). The CDR3 has 20 residues. V was clipped by 3 bases and J by 5 bases; unmatched bases: 21. CDR3 in amino acids: CASSIPPRDRGIGLRYGYTF. The CDR3 DNA reads as TGTGCCAGTAGTATCCCACCCCGGGACAGGGGAATTGGTTTAAGGTATGGCTACACCTTC.

The rearrangement uses TRBV2 and TRBJ2-7, with 9 positions matching TRBD1. J was trimmed by 4 bases and V by 8 bases; bases with no gene match: 3. The length of the CDR3 is 12 residues. Germline V lookup: CDR1 SNHLY, CDR2 FYNNEI. In DNA, the CDR3 is TGTGCCAGCGGGACAGGGACTTACGAGCAGTACTTC. It translates to CASGTGTYEQYF.

The chain combines TRBV7-2 with TRBJ2-5; TRBD1 might be the D (5 bases). The CDR3 totals 15 residues. The germline V gene encodes CDR1 SGHTA and CDR2 FQGNSA. V was trimmed by 2 bases and J by 2 bases, leaving 12 bases between them. In nucleotides, the CDR3 is TGTGCCAGCAGCTTAAACGGACAATCACAAGAGACCCAGTACTTC. Protein sequence: CASSLNGQSQETQYF.

On this clone: At the DNA level, this CDR3 is encoded by other sequences in the same sample as well. This rearrangement joins TRBV18 to TRBJ1-6, with D possibly matching TRBD1 (6 bases). V gave up 2 bases and J gave up 7 bases, with 15 bases separating them. Germline values: CDR1 KGHSH, CDR2 LQKENI. This CDR3 contains 16 residues. The CDR3 DNA sequence: TGTGCCAGCTCACCAAGTAAGGGACAAGAAAATTCACCCCTCCACTTT. Translating gives CASSPSKGQENSPLHF.

This chain connects TRBV6-5 to TRBJ1-6; D gene ambiguous. The CDR3 runs 15 residues. CDR1 is MNHEY, CDR2 SVGAGI, per germline. Trimming removed 4 bases from V and 7 bases from J, with 14 bases in between. Here the CDR3 DNA reads TGTGCCAGCAGTTTTTCACCGGGGAAAAATTCACCCCTCCACTTT. It translates to CASSFSPGKNSPLHF.

The rearrangement uses TRBV7-2 and TRBJ2-5; 9 nucleotides line up with TRBD1. The CDR3 is 15 residues long. The trim removed 6 bases at V and 3 bases at J, leaving 8 bases unmatched. CDR1 and CDR2 from the germline V gene are SGHTA and FQGNSA. The CDR3 sequence: CASSVRDRAKETQYF. The DNA for the CDR3 is TGTGCCAGCAGTGTCCGGGACAGGGCCAAAGAGACCCAGTACTTC. Filled out from reference TRBV7-2 and TRBJ2-5, the complete variable domain reads GAGVSQSPSNKVTEKGKDVELRCDPISGHTALYWYRQSLGQGLEFLIYFQGNSAPDKSGLPSDRFSAERTGGSVSTLTIQRTQQEDSAVYLCASSVRDRAKETQYFGPGTRLLVL.

CDR3 loop: CASRPGQGAYEQYF. CDR3 DNA sequence: TGTGCCAGCAGACCGGGACAGGGGGCCTACGAGCAGTACTTC. The chain links TRBV5-8 to TRBJ2-7; 11 nucleotides match TRBD1. The CDR3 sequence is 14 residues long. J lost 2 bases, V lost 5 bases, and 3 bases had no gene match. Germline values: CDR1 SGHTS, CDR2 YDEGEE.

The gene calls are TRBV5-1 and TRBJ1-2; 11 bases are shared with TRBD1. The CDR3 runs 15 residues. CDR1 and CDR2 (germline): SGHRS, YFSETQ. The V segment lost 3 bases and the J segment 1 base; nucleotides outside the gene matches: 2. Written as DNA, the CDR3 is TGCGCCAGCAGCTCGGACAGGGGGCTTAACTATGGCTACACCTTC. Its protein is CASSSDRGLNYGYTF.

The V call is TRBV6-1, the J call TRBJ1-3; a weak D match, TRBD1 (5 bases). Germline CDR1 is MNHNS and CDR2 is SASEGT. CDR3 size: 14 residues. Trimming stripped 6 bases from V and 4 bases from J, with 13 bases between. CDR3 in DNA: TGTGCCAGCAGGGGGGGTGGGTTGGGAAACACCATATATTTT. Residues: CASRGGGLGNTIYF.

The gene calls are TRBV7-3 and TRBJ2-3; D call uncertain. This CDR3 comprises 15 residues. CDR1 is SGHTA and CDR2 is FQGTGA in the germline V gene. Trimming cost V 0 bases and J 2 bases, with 9 bases left between them. The CDR3 here is CASSLTRNPTDTQYF. Written as DNA, the CDR3 is TGTGCCAGCAGCTTAACGAGGAACCCCACAGATACGCAGTATTTT.

The chain employs TRBV5-1 and TRBJ2-3; D is possibly TRBD1 (6 bases). Germline CDR1 is SGHRS and CDR2 is YFSETQ. This CDR3 is built from 13 residues. V lost 9 bases, J lost 3 bases, and 14 bases lay in between. CDR3 sequence (DNA): TGCGCCACCGGGACACAAGGAACAGATACGCAGTATTTT. This sequence encodes CATGTQGTDTQYF.

This chain joins TRBV5-4 and TRBJ2-7, with D maybe TRBD1 (6 bases). In germline, CDR1 is SGHNT, CDR2 YYREEE (reference sequence). Trimming stripped 4 bases from V and 2 bases from J, with 13 bases between. This CDR3 has 14 amino acids. The CDR3, as DNA: TGTGCCAGCAGCGAGGACAGATGGGCCTACGAGCAGTACTTC. Amino acids: CASSEDRWAYEQYF.

The gene calls are TRBV30 and TRBJ2-4; TRBD1 might be the D (6 bases). Trimming shortened V by 3 bases and J by 4 bases, and 16 bases separated the two germline ends. This CDR3 contains 15 residues. Germline V gives CDR1 GTSNPN, CDR2 SVGIG (reference sequence). CDR3 bases: TGTGCCTGGAGCGCCGGAGGACAGTCAAAAAACATTCAGTACTTC. Translation: CAWSAGGQSKNIQYF.

The rearrangement uses TRBV19 and TRBJ2-5; 7 nucleotides agree with TRBD1. The CDR3 runs 16 residues. Losses at the gene ends were 4 bases for V and 5 bases for J; bases not matched to a gene: 13. Germline CDR1 and CDR2: LNHDA and SQIVND (reference sequence). CDR3 in DNA: TGTGCCAGTAGTAGGCGAGACAGGGCCAGGGGGGAGACCCAGTACTTC. Translation: CASSRRDRARGETQYF.

The chain uses TRBV19 and TRBJ1-2; maybe TRBD1 (6 bases). Per the germline V gene, CDR1 is LNHDA and CDR2 is SQIVND (reference sequence). The V gene lost 10 bases and the J gene lost 4 bases, with 16 bases spanning the gap. The CDR3 sequence is 13 residues long. CDR3 sequence reads: CATYRARGYGYTF. The CDR3 bases are TGTGCCACATACAGGGCTCGGGGCTATGGCTACACCTTC.

A note on this clone: The junction and the germline gene differ at one end; a read error may be behind it. Different DNA sequences within this sample yield the same CDR3. J is TRBJ1-6 and V is TRBV7-3; D not certain. Germline V gene lookup returns CDR1 SGHTA and CDR2 FQGTGA. The CDR3 spans 14 residues. This CDR3 is CATRGTSYNSPLHF. The CDR3 DNA reads TGTGCCACCCGGGGTACATCCTATAATTCCCCCCTCCACTTT.

The gene calls are TRBV19 and TRBJ1-3, with TRBD1 identical over 8 bases. V was clipped by 1 base and J by 7 bases; unmatched bases: 6. The length of the CDR3 is 15 residues. Germline CDR1 LNHDA, CDR2 SQIVND (reference sequence). DNA for the CDR3: TGTGCCAGTAGTATAGGTGGAACAGGGGGTAACACCATATATTTT. Translation: CASSIGGTGGNTIYF.

This clone has just a few counts. The rearrangement links TRBV9 to TRBJ2-2; D is uncertain. Trimming left V 0 bases short and J 7 bases short, with 13 bases between. The CDR3 contains 15 residues. Germline values: CDR1 SGDLS, CDR2 YYNGEE. The CDR3 spells CASSVDGRPGGELFF. The CDR3 DNA is TGTGCCAGCAGCGTAGATGGAAGGCCGGGCGGGGAGCTGTTTTTT. The full variable domain, with the rest looked up from reference TRBV9 and TRBJ2-2, is DSGVTQTPKHLITATGQRVTLRCSPRSGDLSVYWYQQSLDQGLQFLIQYYNGEERAKGNILERFSAQQFPDLHSELNLSSLELGDSALYFCASSVDGRPGGELFFGEGSRLTVL.

This chain links TRBV18 with TRBJ2-7; TRBD1 aligns across 7 bases. Trimming took 2 bases from V and 2 from J; bases not matched to a gene: 0. Germline lookup yields CDR1 KGHSH and CDR2 LQKENI. The CDR3 is 13 amino acids. CDR3 coding DNA: TGTGCCAGCTCACCAGGGACAGCCTACGAGCAGTACTTC. Translated: CASSPGTAYEQYF. The full variable domain, with the rest looked up from reference TRBV18 and TRBJ2-7, is NAGVMQNPRHLVRRRGQEARLRCSPMKGHSHVYWYRQLPEEGLKFMVYLQKENIIDESGMPKERFSAEFPKEGPSILRIQQVVRGDSAAYFCASSPGTAYEQYFGPGTRLTVT.

This clone was seen once. This sequence joins TRBV10-3 and TRBJ2-1, with 11 positions matching TRBD2. In germline, CDR1 is ENHRY, CDR2 SYGVKD. After removal of 0 bases from V and 0 bases from J, the junction contained 1 base not matched to a gene. The CDR3 spans 17 residues. CDR3 in DNA: TGTGCCATCAGTGAGTCTAGCGGGGGGGCCTCCTACAATGAGCAGTTCTTC. This translates into CAISESSGGASYNEQFF.

V and J are TRBV28 and TRBJ2-2; D may be TRBD1 (5 bases). The germline V gene has CDR1 MDHEN and CDR2 SYDVKM. V was clipped by 2 bases and J by 5 bases, with 9 bases between them. The length of the CDR3 is 14 residues. CDR3: CASSLARGTGELFF. Here the CDR3 DNA reads TGTGCCAGCAGTTTAGCAAGGGGAACCGGGGAGCTGTTTTTT.

This chain connects TRBV5-1 to TRBJ2-7; D is undetermined. Germline V lookup: CDR1 SGHRS, CDR2 YFSETQ. This CDR3 comprises 13 residues. Trimming stripped 0 bases from V and 3 bases from J, with 7 bases between. CDR3 sequence (DNA): TGCGCCAGCAGCTTGGCACCCGGCTACGAGCAGTACTTC. Translation: CASSLAPGYEQYF.

The chain links TRBV7-3 to TRBJ1-2, with D perhaps TRBD1 (6 bases). The length of the CDR3 is 15 residues. Germline CDR1 and CDR2: SGHTA and FQGTGA. Trimming left V 1 base short and J 4 bases short, with 13 bases between. The CDR3 DNA sequence: TGTGCCAGCAGCTTAAACGGGGGGCGCGGCTATGGCTACACCTTC. This codes for CASSLNGGRGYGYTF.

The chain combines TRBV4-1 with TRBJ2-3, with 10 bases lining up with TRBD2. CDR1 and CDR2 from the germline V gene are MGHRA and YSYEKL. The CDR3 length is 16 residues. The J segment lost 0 bases and the V segment lost 1 base, leaving 1 base of the junction unmatched. The CDR3 bases are TGCGCCAGCAGCCAAGTGACTAGCGGGAGCACAGATACGCAGTATTTT. It encodes CASSQVTSGSTDTQYF.